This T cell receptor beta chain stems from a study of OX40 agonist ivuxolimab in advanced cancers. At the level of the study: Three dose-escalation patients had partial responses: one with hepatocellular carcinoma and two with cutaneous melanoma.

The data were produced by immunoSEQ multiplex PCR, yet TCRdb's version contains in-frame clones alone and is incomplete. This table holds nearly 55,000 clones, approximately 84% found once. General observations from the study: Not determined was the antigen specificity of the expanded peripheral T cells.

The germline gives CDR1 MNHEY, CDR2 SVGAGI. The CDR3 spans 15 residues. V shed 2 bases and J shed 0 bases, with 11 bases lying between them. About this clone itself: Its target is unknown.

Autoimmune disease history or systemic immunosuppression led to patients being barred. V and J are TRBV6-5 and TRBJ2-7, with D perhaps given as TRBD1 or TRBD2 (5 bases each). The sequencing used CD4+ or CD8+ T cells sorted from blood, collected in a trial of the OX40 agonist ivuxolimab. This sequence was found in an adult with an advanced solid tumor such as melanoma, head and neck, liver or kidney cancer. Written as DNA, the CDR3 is TGTGCCAGCAGTTACCGGGACGGTACCTCCTACGAGCAGTACTTC. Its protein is CASSYRDGTSYEQYF.